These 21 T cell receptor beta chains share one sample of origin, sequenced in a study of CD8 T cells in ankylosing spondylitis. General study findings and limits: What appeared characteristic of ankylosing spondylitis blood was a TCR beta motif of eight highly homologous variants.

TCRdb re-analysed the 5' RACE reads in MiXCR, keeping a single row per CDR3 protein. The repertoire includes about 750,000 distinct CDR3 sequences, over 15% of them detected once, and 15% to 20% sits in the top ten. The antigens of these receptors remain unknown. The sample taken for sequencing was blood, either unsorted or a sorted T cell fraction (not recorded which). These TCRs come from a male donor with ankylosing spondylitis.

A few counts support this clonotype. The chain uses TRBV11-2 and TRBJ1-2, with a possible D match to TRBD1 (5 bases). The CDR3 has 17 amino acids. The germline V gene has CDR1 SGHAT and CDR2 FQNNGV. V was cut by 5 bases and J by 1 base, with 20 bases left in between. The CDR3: CASSPTRSGKSNYGYTF. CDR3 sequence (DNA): TGTGCCAGCAGCCCGACGCGCTCAGGGAAAAGTAACTATGGCTACACCTTC.

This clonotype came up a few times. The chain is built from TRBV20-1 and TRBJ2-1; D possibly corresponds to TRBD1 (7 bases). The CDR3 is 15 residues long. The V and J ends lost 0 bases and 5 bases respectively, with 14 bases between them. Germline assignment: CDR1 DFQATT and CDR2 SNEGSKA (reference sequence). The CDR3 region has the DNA TGCAGTGCTAGAGATGGCCAGGGGGGAGACAATGAGCAGTTCTTC. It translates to CSARDGQGGDNEQFF.

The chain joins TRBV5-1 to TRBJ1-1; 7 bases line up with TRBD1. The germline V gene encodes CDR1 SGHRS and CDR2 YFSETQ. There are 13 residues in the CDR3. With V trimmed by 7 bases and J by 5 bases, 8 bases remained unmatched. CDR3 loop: CASFSDRATEAFF. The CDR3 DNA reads TGCGCCAGCTTCTCCGACAGGGCGACTGAAGCTTTCTTT. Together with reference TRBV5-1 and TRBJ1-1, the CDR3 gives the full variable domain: KAGVTQTPRYLIKTRGQQVTLSCSPISGHRSVSWYQQTPGQGLQFLFEYFSETQRNKGNFPGRFSGRQFSNSRSEMNVSTLELGDSALYLCASFSDRATEAFFGQGTRLTVV.

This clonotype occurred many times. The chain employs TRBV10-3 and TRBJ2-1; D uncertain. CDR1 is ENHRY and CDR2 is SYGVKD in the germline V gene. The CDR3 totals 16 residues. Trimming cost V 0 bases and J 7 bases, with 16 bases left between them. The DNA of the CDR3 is TGTGCCATCAGTGAGTCGATTGCGCTTACGGGTAATGAGCAGTTCTTC. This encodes CAISESIALTGNEQFF.

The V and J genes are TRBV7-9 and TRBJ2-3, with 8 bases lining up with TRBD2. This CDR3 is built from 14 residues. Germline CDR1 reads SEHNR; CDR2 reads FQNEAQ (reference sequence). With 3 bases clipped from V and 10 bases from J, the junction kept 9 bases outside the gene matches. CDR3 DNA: TGTGCCAGCAGCTTCTCAAACGCGGGAGGAGCGCAGTATTTT. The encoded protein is CASSFSNAGGAQYF.

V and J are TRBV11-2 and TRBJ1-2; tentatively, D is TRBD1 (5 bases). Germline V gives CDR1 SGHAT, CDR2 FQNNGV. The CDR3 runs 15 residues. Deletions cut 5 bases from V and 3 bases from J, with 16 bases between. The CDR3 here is CASSLNTGTHYGYTF. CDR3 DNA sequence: TGTGCCAGCAGCCTGAACACCGGGACTCACTATGGCTACACCTTC. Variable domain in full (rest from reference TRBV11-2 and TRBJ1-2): EAGVAQSPRYKIIEKRQSVAFWCNPISGHATLYWYQQILGQGPKLLIQFQNNGVVDDSQLPKDRFSAERLKGVDSTLKIQPAKLEDSAVYLCASSLNTGTHYGYTFGSGTRLTVV.

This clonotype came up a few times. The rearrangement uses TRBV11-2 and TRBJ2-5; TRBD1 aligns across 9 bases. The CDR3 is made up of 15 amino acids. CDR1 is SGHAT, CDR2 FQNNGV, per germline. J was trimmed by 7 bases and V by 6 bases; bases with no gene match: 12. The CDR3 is CASRPTGGRLGTQYF. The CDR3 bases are TGTGCCAGCAGACCAACAGGGGGCCGGCTTGGGACCCAGTACTTC.

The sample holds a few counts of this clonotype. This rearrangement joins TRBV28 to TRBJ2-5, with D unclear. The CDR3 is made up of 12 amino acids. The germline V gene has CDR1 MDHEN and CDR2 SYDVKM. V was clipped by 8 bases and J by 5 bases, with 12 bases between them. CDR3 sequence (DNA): TGTGCCAGCGCAACTGGGCTTGAGACCCAGTACTTC. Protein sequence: CASATGLETQYF.

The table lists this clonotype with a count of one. CDR3 sequence (DNA): TGTGCCAGCAGTAAGGGACAGGGCCTCTACAATGAGCAGTTCTTC. It specifies CASSKGQGLYNEQFF. The V call is TRBV6-1, the J call TRBJ2-1; 9 bases fit TRBD1. The CDR3 is made up of 15 amino acids. The V gene end was trimmed by 5 bases and the J gene end by 3 bases; junction bases not matched to a gene: 5. Germline CDR1 is MNHNS and CDR2 is SASEGT.

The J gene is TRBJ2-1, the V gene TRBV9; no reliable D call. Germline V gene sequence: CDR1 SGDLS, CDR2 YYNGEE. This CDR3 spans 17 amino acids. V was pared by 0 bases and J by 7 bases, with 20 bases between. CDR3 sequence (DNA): TGTGCCAGCAGCGTAGCTTTAGGCTACGAAGGGAAAAATGAGCAGTTCTTC. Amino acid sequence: CASSVALGYEGKNEQFF.

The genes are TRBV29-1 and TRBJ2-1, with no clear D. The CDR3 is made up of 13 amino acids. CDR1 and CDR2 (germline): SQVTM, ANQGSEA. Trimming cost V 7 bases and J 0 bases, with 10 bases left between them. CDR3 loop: CSATVSSYNEQFF. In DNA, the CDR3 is TGCAGCGCTACAGTGAGCTCCTACAATGAGCAGTTCTTC.

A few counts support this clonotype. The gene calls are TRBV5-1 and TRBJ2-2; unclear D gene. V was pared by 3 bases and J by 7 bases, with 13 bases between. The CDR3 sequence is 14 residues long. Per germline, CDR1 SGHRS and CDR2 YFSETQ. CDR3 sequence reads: CASSSEPGGGELFF. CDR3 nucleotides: TGCGCCAGCAGCTCGGAGCCGGGTGGCGGGGAGCTGTTTTTT.

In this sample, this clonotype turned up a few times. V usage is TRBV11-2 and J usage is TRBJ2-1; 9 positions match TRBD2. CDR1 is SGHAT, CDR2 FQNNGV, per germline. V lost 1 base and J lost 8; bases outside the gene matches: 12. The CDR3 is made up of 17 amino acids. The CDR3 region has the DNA TGTGCCAGCAGCTTAGCATCTGGCGGGAGGGGGCGCGATGAGCAGTTCTTC. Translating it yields CASSLASGGRGRDEQFF.

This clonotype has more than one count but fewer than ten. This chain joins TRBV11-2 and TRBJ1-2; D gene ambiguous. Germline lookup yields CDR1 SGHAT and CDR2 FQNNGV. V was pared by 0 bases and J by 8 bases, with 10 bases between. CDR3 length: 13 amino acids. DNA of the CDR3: TGTGCCAGCAGCTTAGATCGCCAGCGAGGCTACACCTTC. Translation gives CASSLDRQRGYTF.

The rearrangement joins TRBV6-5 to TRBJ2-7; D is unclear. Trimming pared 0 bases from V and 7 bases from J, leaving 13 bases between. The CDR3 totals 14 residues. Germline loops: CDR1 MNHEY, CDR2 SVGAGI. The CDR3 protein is CASSYSTTPGEQYF. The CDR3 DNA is TGTGCCAGCAGTTACTCGACGACACCCGGGGAGCAGTACTTC.

CDR3 nucleotide sequence: TGTGCCAGCAGTCAGGGACAGGAAGAGACCCAGTACTTC. It encodes CASSQGQEETQYF. This chain connects TRBV2 to TRBJ2-5, with TRBD1 identical over 8 bases. The CDR3 loop spans 13 amino acids. V gave up 5 bases and J gave up 3 bases; unmatched junction bases: 2. Germline values: CDR1 SNHLY, CDR2 FYNNEI.

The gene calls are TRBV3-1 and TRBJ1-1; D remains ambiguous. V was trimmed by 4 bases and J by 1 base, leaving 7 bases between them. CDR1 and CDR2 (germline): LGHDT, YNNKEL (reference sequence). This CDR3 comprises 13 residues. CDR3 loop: CASSPHTNTEAFF. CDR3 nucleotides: TGTGCCAGCAGCCCTCACACGAACACTGAAGCTTTCTTT.

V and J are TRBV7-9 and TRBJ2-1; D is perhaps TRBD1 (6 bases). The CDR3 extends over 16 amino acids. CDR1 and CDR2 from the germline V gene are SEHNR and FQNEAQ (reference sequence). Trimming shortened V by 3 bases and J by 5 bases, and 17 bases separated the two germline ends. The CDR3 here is CASSFAGSDSNNEQFF. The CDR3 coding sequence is TGTGCCAGCAGCTTTGCTGGGTCGGACAGCAACAATGAGCAGTTCTTC.

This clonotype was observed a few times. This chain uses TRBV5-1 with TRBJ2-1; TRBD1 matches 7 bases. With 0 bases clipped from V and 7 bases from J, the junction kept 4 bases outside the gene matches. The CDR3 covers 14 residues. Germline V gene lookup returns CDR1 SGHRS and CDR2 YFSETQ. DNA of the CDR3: TGCGCCAGCAGCTTGGCACAGGGGCTAAATGAGCAGTTCTTC. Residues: CASSLAQGLNEQFF.

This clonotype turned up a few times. CDR3 DNA sequence: TGTGCCAGCAGCGCCTCACTAGCGACCAGACACGAGCAGTACTTC. It is translated as CASSASLATRHEQYF. This chain uses TRBV7-9 with TRBJ2-7, with 7 bases fitting TRBD2. From germline, CDR1 is SEHNR and CDR2 FQNEAQ (reference sequence). This CDR3 is built from 15 residues. The V segment lost 5 bases and the J segment 5 bases; nucleotides outside the gene matches: 12.

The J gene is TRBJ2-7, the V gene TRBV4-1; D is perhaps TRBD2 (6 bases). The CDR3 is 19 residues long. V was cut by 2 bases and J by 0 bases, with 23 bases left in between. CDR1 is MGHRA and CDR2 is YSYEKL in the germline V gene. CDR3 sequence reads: CASSQIGPSERAISYEQYF. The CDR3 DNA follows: TGCGCCAGCAGCCAAATTGGCCCTAGCGAGAGGGCTATCTCCTACGAGCAGTACTTC.